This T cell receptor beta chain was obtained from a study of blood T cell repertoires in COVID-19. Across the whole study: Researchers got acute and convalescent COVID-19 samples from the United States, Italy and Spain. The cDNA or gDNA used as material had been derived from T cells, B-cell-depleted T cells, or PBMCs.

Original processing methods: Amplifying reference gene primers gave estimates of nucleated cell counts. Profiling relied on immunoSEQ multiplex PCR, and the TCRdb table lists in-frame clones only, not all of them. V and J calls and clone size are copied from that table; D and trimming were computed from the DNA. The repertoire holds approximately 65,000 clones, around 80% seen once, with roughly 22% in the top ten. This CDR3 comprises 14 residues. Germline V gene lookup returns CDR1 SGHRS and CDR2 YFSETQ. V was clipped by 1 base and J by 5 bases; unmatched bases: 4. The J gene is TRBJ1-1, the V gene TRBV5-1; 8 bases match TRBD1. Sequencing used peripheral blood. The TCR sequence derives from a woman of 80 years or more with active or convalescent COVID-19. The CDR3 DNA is TGCGCCAGCAGCTTGAGCCAGGGGGCTACTGAAGCTTTCTTT. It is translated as CASSLSQGATEAFF.